Included here is one TCR beta chain sequence, with context. The antigen remains unidentified. Stated time point: newly diagnosed GD, antithyroid drugs for less than 3 months. The authors made the TCR library using RNA they extracted from PBMCs. The CDR3 runs 16 residues. V was pared by 10 bases and J by 2 bases, with 22 bases between. Germline values: CDR1 WSHSY, CDR2 SAAADI. CDR3 regions were amplified by Arm-PCR using iRepertoire HTBI primers to build TCR beta libraries. TCRdb independently ran MiXCR on the multiplex PCR reads; one entry per CDR3 protein. The sample consists of hundreds of thousands of distinct CDR3 sequences, approximately 12% of them appearing once. This record comes from a study of regulatory T cells in long-lasting Graves disease. In the study overall: Less than 3 months of antithyroid drugs had been taken by newly diagnosed Graves' patients.

Broader study findings: A greater number of public clonotypes (about 2,900) was shared by persistent patients than by new patients (just over 950).

The same specimen was also included in a second study, on T cells in Graves' hyperthyroidism and ophthalmopathy. From that paper: Blood held most thyroid clonotypes expanded above 0.001 frequency. Model-based prediction identified ophthalmopathy a median about 6 months prior to its onset.

The rearrangement joins TRBV10-2 to TRBJ2-3; perhaps TRBD2 as D (5 bases). This clonotype originated in a man aged 30 to 45 with Graves disease. The sequencing here drew on peripheral blood mononuclear cells (PBMCs), taken at new diagnosis, from a patient treated with antithyroid drugs. CDR3 DNA: TGCGCCACCACCCTAGTCCCACCGGGAAACACAGATACGCAGTATTTT. Translated, it gives CATTLVPPGNTDTQYF.